This T cell receptor beta chain was sequenced in a study of cytomegalovirus exposure and HLA in healthy donors. Vbeta (60) and Jbeta (13) primers were used in the PCR. Using immunoSEQ multiplex PCR, the repertoire was profiled, and TCRdb retains in-frame clones only, with some absent. The sample has 200,000 or so clones, roughly 74% seen once; the top ten hold about 6%. Germline values: CDR1 SGHNT, CDR2 YENEEA. There are 14 residues in the CDR3. The V end was cut by 3 bases, the J end by 4 bases, with 13 bases between. This clone has only one observation. Sample: PBMCs. The genes are TRBV11-3 and TRBJ2-7, with D unclear. This sequence was found in a woman aged 30 to 39 in good health and CMV-seropositive. DNA for the CDR3: TGTGCCAGCAGCTTCGACTTTGCCCCGTACGAGCAGTACTTC. Its translation is CASSFDFAPYEQYF. Full variable domain (remainder filled in from reference TRBV11-3 and TRBJ2-7): EAGVVQSPRYKIIEKKQPVAFWCNPISGHNTLYWYLQNLGQGPELLIRYENEEAVDDSQLPKDRFSAERLKGVDSTLKIQPAELGDSAVYLCASSFDFAPYEQYFGPGTRLTVT.